The entry below gives a single T cell receptor beta chain sequence along with its context. Generated by immunoSEQ multiplex PCR, the TCRdb table keeps only in-frame clones and is missing some. The sample consists of about 2 million clones, over 85% of them appearing once. CDR1 is SGHRS, CDR2 YFSETQ, per germline. CDR3 size: 15 residues. V was pared by 4 bases and J by 2 bases, with 5 bases of the junction left unmatched. The sample originates from a study of shared clonotypes between healthy human individuals. Naive CD8 cells lacked CD45RO and underwent positive selection for CCR7, leaving out terminally differentiated effector memory CD45RA+ cells.

The clonotype comes from a man aged 18 to 29 in good health. The chain has TRBV5-1 and TRBJ1-5; 8 bases line up with TRBD1. Sequencing was done on a sample of naive CD8+ T cells sorted from blood. This CDR3 reads CASSPGQGGNQPQHF. In nucleotides, the CDR3 is TGCGCCAGCAGCCCCGGACAGGGAGGCAATCAGCCCCAGCATTTT.